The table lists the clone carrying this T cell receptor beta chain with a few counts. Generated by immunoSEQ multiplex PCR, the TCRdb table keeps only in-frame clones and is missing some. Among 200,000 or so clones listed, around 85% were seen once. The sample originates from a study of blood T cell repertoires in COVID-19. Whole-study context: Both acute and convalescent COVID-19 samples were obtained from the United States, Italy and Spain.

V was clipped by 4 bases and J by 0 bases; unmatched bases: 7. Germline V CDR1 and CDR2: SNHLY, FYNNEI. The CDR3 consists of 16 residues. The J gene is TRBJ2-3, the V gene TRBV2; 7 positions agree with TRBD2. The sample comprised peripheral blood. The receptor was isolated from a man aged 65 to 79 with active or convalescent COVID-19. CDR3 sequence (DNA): TGTGCCAGCAGTGGCCCTAGCGGAGCTAGCACAGATACGCAGTATTTT. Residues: CASSGPSGASTDTQYF.